The subject of this entry is one T cell receptor beta chain. Its cognate antigen is unknown. Sequencing was performed with immunoSEQ multiplex PCR; in TCRdb, only in-frame clones are kept and a portion is missing. The sample records about 9,400 clones, 67% being singletons. Sequencing used one aliquot of a few hundred thousand cells per fraction. This entry belongs to a study of coeliac disease. About the study: Each coeliac patient was active, refractory type I, or diet-controlled. Broader study findings: Most TRB amino acid sequences occurred in only one sample. Lower clonality than controls marked TRB and TRG repertoires from active celiac intraepithelial and lamina propria samples.

The germline V gene encodes CDR1 LGHNA and CDR2 YNFKEQ. This CDR3 spans 15 amino acids. V was shortened by 4 bases and J by 1 base, with 10 bases between the two germline ends. This TCR came from a woman aged 55-69 years with celiac disease. This chain connects TRBV4-2 to TRBJ2-2; D perhaps matches TRBD2 (6 bases). Source material: lamina propria lymphocytes from the gut. The CDR3 DNA reads as TGTGCCAGCAGCCCGGGACTGATGAACACCGGGGAGCTGTTTTTT. Its protein product is CASSPGLMNTGELFF.